These T cell receptor beta chains were read from a single sample in a study of CD8 T cells in Susac syndrome. TCRdb fed the immunoSEQ multiplex PCR reads into MiXCR, producing one record per CDR3 protein. The table includes about 120,000 distinct CDR3 sequences, just over 95% detected once. Material: CD4+ T cells from PBMCs. These receptors all come from a human donor with Susac syndrome. The conserved cysteine and the conserved F or W are not part of the CDR3 here. The listing skips clone size in some rows; elsewhere it reads once, few, many or a size class.

V: TRBV25-1
size: -
J: TRBJ2-1
CDR3: ASRTGGSYNEQF

V: TRBV4-1
size: -
J: TRBJ2-1
CDR3: ASSQGIGDEQF

V: TRBV9
size: -
J: TRBJ1-2
CDR3: ASTQTGGPYGYT

V: TRBV5-4
size: -
J: TRBJ2-3
CDR3: ASSLRRVGNTDTQY

V: TRBV7-2
size: -
J: TRBJ2-5
CDR3: ASSLALLAGGPRETQY

V: TRBV5-1
size: -
J: TRBJ2-1
CDR3: ASSTGTSSAYNEQF

V: TRBV29-1
size: -
J: TRBJ2-1
CDR3: SLQGDRGGNEQF

V: TRBV5-1
size: -
J: TRBJ1-5
CDR3: ASSLGEKFNQPQH

V: TRBV20-1
size: once
J: TRBJ2-1
CDR3: SASHSLRPNEQF

V: TRBV5-1
size: -
J: TRBJ2-1
CDR3: ASSTRTSSYNEQF

V: TRBV24-1
size: -
J: TRBJ2-3
CDR3: ATSDVRDRGQRTDTQY

V: TRBV29-1
size: -
J: TRBJ2-2
CDR3: SVGQGQRTSTTGELF

V: TRBV5-1
size: -
J: TRBJ1-1
CDR3: ASSLALGQNTEAF

V: TRBV29-1
size: -
J: TRBJ1-1
CDR3: SPWDRGNTEAF

V: TRBV5-6
size: -
J: TRBJ1-2
CDR3: ASSPGLSPNYGYT

V: TRBV7-2
size: -
J: TRBJ1-5
CDR3: ASGLNQPQH

V: TRBV15
size: -
J: TRBJ2-7
CDR3: ATKAGLAYEQY

V: TRBV5-1
size: -
J: TRBJ2-1
CDR3: ASSGTGANEQF

V: TRBV12-5
size: -
J: TRBJ1-5
CDR3: ASALQRNQPQH

V: TRBV6-2/TRBV6-3
size: -
J: TRBJ2-1
CDR3: ASSYSTGYEQF

V: TRBV4-2
size: -
J: TRBJ2-1
CDR3: ASSQELAYYNEQF

V: TRBV4-3
size: -
J: TRBJ1-5
CDR3: ASSQDLHSNQPQH

V: TRBV5-1
size: -
J: TRBJ2-1
CDR3: ASSLAPASRGDEQF

V: TRBV12-3/TRBV12-4
size: -
J: TRBJ2-7
CDR3: ASKNNYEQY

V: TRBV30
size: -
J: TRBJ2-7
CDR3: AWSVLSYEQY

V: TRBV5-6
size: -
J: TRBJ2-1
CDR3: ASSLAGVTYNEQF

V: TRBV12-3/TRBV12-4
size: -
J: TRBJ2-3
CDR3: ASSRQTSLRTDTQY

V: TRBV7-8
size: -
J: TRBJ2-7
CDR3: ASSPRDFLSYEQY

V: TRBV20-1
size: -
J: TRBJ2-7
CDR3: SARGLGLGYEQY

V: TRBV6-5
size: -
J: TRBJ1-2
CDR3: ASSLLGQAYGYT

V: TRBV11-2
size: -
J: TRBJ2-5
CDR3: ASSGGSGQETQY

V: TRBV12-3/TRBV12-4
size: -
J: TRBJ2-1
CDR3: ASSYRDSGGNEQF

V: TRBV20-1
size: -
J: TRBJ1-1
CDR3: SARRILWTSNTEAF

V: TRBV5-1
size: -
J: TRBJ1-1
CDR3: ASSLAPGGANTEAF

V: TRBV7-9
size: -
J: TRBJ2-3
CDR3: ASSSVPRGQRTDTQY

V: TRBV2
size: -
J: TRBJ2-1
CDR3: ASLGTEVYNEQF

V: TRBV4-2
size: -
J: TRBJ1-1
CDR3: ASSLGGPDTEAF

V: TRBV15
size: few
J: TRBJ2-5
CDR3: ATSRGRETQY

V: TRBV3-1
size: -
J: TRBJ1-5
CDR3: ASSQGVGQPQH

V: TRBV15
size: -
J: TRBJ2-1
CDR3: ATSRDPREGRHEQF